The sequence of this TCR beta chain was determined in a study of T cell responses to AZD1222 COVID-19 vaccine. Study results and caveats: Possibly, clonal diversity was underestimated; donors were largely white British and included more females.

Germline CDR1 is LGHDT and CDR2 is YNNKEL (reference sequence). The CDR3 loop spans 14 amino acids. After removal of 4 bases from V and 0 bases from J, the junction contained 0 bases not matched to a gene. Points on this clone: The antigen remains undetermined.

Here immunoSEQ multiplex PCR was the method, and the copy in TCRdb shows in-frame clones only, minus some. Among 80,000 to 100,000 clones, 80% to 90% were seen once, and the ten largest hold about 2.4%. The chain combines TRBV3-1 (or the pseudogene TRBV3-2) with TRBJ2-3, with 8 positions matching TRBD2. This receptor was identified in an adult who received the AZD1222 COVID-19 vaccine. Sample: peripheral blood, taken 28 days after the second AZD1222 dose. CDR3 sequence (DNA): TGTGCCAGCAGCCCGGGGGGGAGCACAGATACGCAGTATTTT. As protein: CASSPGGSTDTQYF.